This is a list of T cell receptor beta chains from one sample in a study of cytomegalovirus exposure and HLA in healthy donors. Clones were sequenced by immunoSEQ multiplex PCR, and TCRdb holds only the in-frame ones, with some missing. Here the sample spans just under 150,000 clones, 80% to 90% being singletons. Material for sequencing was PBMCs. These receptors originate from a man between 18 and 35 years old in good health and CMV-seropositive. Both conserved end residues are part of each CDR3. The order of the fields is J gene, clone size, V gene, D gene, CDR3 DNA, CDR3 protein. D genes are given only for firm matches. Where a row states a size, it is once, few, many or the class of an expanded clone; other rows omit it.

j_gene: TRBJ1-5; abundance: -; v_gene: TRBV27; d_gene: -; CDR3nt: TGTGCCAGCAGTTCTAGGACTCCTCGGGCTTCTCCCCAGCATTTT; CDR3aa: CASSSRTPRASPQHF
j_gene: TRBJ1-1; abundance: -; v_gene: TRBV2; d_gene: TRBD1; CDR3nt: TGTGCCAGCAGTGAAGCTTTGGAGACAGGGGGCCTATGGAACACTGAAGCTTTCTTT; CDR3aa: CASSEALETGGLWNTEAFF
j_gene: TRBJ1-1; abundance: -; v_gene: TRBV18; d_gene: TRBD1; CDR3nt: TGTGCCAGCTCACCGCAGGGGGCTGAAGCTTTCTTT; CDR3aa: CASSPQGAEAFF
j_gene: TRBJ1-3; abundance: -; v_gene: TRBV2; d_gene: -; CDR3nt: TGTGCCAGTTCTAACGGCGGGACGGCTGGAAACACCATATATTTT; CDR3aa: CASSNGGTAGNTIYF
j_gene: TRBJ2-1; abundance: -; v_gene: TRBV25-1; d_gene: TRBD2; CDR3nt: TGTGCCAGCAGTGAAGTAAGTCTACTAGCGGGAATGAATGAGCAGTTCTTC; CDR3aa: CASSEVSLLAGMNEQFF
j_gene: TRBJ2-7; abundance: -; v_gene: TRBV2; d_gene: TRBD2; CDR3nt: TGTGCCAGCTGGCGGGAGATTGGTTCCGAGCAGTACTTC; CDR3aa: CASWREIGSEQYF
j_gene: TRBJ1-2; abundance: -; v_gene: TRBV14; d_gene: TRBD1; CDR3nt: TGTGCCAGCAGAGGACAGGTGGGTAATTCCGTCTGGGGCTACACCTTC; CDR3aa: CASRGQVGNSVWGYTF
j_gene: TRBJ2-3; abundance: -; v_gene: TRBV29-1; d_gene: -; CDR3nt: TGCAGCGTTGGTGAAGGGGAATTCGGGGGAGATACGCAGTATTTT; CDR3aa: CSVGEGEFGGDTQYF
j_gene: TRBJ1-6; abundance: -; v_gene: TRBV28; d_gene: TRBD1; CDR3nt: TGTGCCAGCAGTCCAACAGGGGAAAATTCACCCCTCCACTTT; CDR3aa: CASSPTGENSPLHF
j_gene: TRBJ1-5; abundance: -; v_gene: TRBV6-6; d_gene: -; CDR3nt: TGTGCCAGCAGCTACGACGGGAATCAGCCCCAGCATTTT; CDR3aa: CASSYDGNQPQHF
j_gene: TRBJ2-3; abundance: -; v_gene: TRBV6-1; d_gene: TRBD2; CDR3nt: TGTGCCAGCAGCGCTAGCGGAAGCACAGATACGCAGTATTTT; CDR3aa: CASSASGSTDTQYF
j_gene: TRBJ1-2; abundance: once; v_gene: TRBV28; d_gene: -; CDR3nt: TGTGCCAGCAGTTTATGGCCGACCTCAGGGCATAGGAGCTACACCTTC; CDR3aa: CASSLWPTSGHRSYTF
j_gene: TRBJ2-5; abundance: -; v_gene: TRBV2; d_gene: TRBD2; CDR3nt: TGTGCCAGCACCGCCGCTAGCGGCGGAGGCGGGACCCAGTACTTC; CDR3aa: CASTAASGGGGTQYF
j_gene: TRBJ2-7; abundance: -; v_gene: TRBV7-2; d_gene: -; CDR3nt: TGTGCCAGCAGCTTGAGGAGAACCGGTCTTGAGCAGTACTTC; CDR3aa: CASSLRRTGLEQYF
j_gene: TRBJ1-2; abundance: few; v_gene: TRBV30; d_gene: TRBD1; CDR3nt: TGTGCCTGGGAACTACAGGGGGGCGGCTACACCTTC; CDR3aa: CAWELQGGGYTF
j_gene: TRBJ1-1; abundance: -; v_gene: TRBV2; d_gene: TRBD1; CDR3nt: TGTGCCAGCAGACTGGACAGGGCGAAGTTGAACACTGAAGCTTTCTTT; CDR3aa: CASRLDRAKLNTEAFF
j_gene: TRBJ1-1; abundance: -; v_gene: TRBV30; d_gene: -; CDR3nt: TGTGCCTGGAGTTATACAGGGAAAGCTTTCTTT; CDR3aa: CAWSYTGKAFF
j_gene: TRBJ2-1; abundance: -; v_gene: TRBV29-1; d_gene: TRBD2; CDR3nt: TGCAGCGTTGAAGGCGGGACTAGCGGGTACAATGAGCAGTTCTTC; CDR3aa: CSVEGGTSGYNEQFF
j_gene: TRBJ1-2; abundance: -; v_gene: TRBV27; d_gene: -; CDR3nt: TGTGCCAGCAGTCCCAGTGGAGGTGCTAGCGGCTACACCTTC; CDR3aa: CASSPSGGASGYTF
j_gene: TRBJ2-7; abundance: once; v_gene: TRBV21-1; d_gene: -; CDR3nt: TGTGCCAGCAGTAGAAGGGGAGGGTTGGAGATTTACTACGAGCAGTACTTC; CDR3aa: CASSRRGGLEIYYEQYF
j_gene: TRBJ2-3; abundance: -; v_gene: TRBV5-1; d_gene: -; CDR3nt: TGCGCCAGCAGCTTGGTAGGTTTAGCGACGCAGTATTTT; CDR3aa: CASSLVGLATQYF
j_gene: TRBJ1-1; abundance: once; v_gene: TRBV6-1; d_gene: TRBD1; CDR3nt: TGTGCCAGCAGTGAGGACAGGGTGAACACTGAAGCTTTCTTT; CDR3aa: CASSEDRVNTEAFF
j_gene: TRBJ2-1; abundance: -; v_gene: TRBV6-1; d_gene: TRBD2; CDR3nt: TGTGCCAGCAGTTCTCTAGCGGGAGCGTACAATGAGCAGTTCTTC; CDR3aa: CASSSLAGAYNEQFF
j_gene: TRBJ2-3; abundance: -; v_gene: TRBV7-9; d_gene: -; CDR3nt: TGTGCCAGCAGCTTAGCGACGGATCTCAGCGGGAGCACAGATACGCAGTATTTT; CDR3aa: CASSLATDLSGSTDTQYF
j_gene: TRBJ1-2; abundance: -; v_gene: TRBV30; d_gene: -; CDR3nt: TGTGCCTGGAGTGTAGGATTCCAGGGAGGAGGCTACACCTTC; CDR3aa: CAWSVGFQGGGYTF
j_gene: TRBJ2-5; abundance: -; v_gene: TRBV5-8; d_gene: TRBD2; CDR3nt: TGTGCCAGCACCGTACTAGCGGGGTTTGAGACCCAGTACTTC; CDR3aa: CASTVLAGFETQYF
j_gene: TRBJ2-4; abundance: -; v_gene: TRBV6-1; d_gene: -; CDR3nt: TGTGCCAGCAGCCTTGAGCCAGGAGCCAAAAACATTCAGTACTTC; CDR3aa: CASSLEPGAKNIQYF
j_gene: TRBJ1-2; abundance: -; v_gene: TRBV5-1; d_gene: TRBD1; CDR3nt: TGCGCCAGCAGCCCTTTACCTGGACAGGCCGGCTACACCTTC; CDR3aa: CASSPLPGQAGYTF
j_gene: TRBJ1-1; abundance: -; v_gene: TRBV6-5; d_gene: TRBD1; CDR3nt: TGTGCCAGCAGTCGGGACAGGGAAGCTTTCTTT; CDR3aa: CASSRDREAFF
j_gene: TRBJ1-5; abundance: -; v_gene: TRBV7-6; d_gene: -; CDR3nt: TGTGCCAGCAGCTTAGGGCAGAATCCCAATCAGCCCCAGCATTTT; CDR3aa: CASSLGQNPNQPQHF
j_gene: TRBJ2-3; abundance: -; v_gene: TRBV7-3; d_gene: TRBD2; CDR3nt: TGTGCCAGCAGCTTCTCTGCGGGGGGCACAGATACGCAGTATTTT; CDR3aa: CASSFSAGGTDTQYF
j_gene: TRBJ2-7; abundance: -; v_gene: TRBV9; d_gene: TRBD2; CDR3nt: TGTGCCAGCAGCGCCGGACTAGCGGGAGTCTACGAGCAGTACTTC; CDR3aa: CASSAGLAGVYEQYF
j_gene: TRBJ2-5; abundance: -; v_gene: TRBV4-2; d_gene: TRBD1; CDR3nt: TGTGCCAGCAGCCCGGGACAGCAGCAAGAGACCCAGTACTTC; CDR3aa: CASSPGQQQETQYF
j_gene: TRBJ2-6; abundance: -; v_gene: TRBV21-1; d_gene: -; CDR3nt: TGTGCCAGCAGCAAAGAATTGAGTTCGAGAGAATTTAACTCTGGGGCCAACGTCCTGACTTTC; CDR3aa: CASSKELSSREFNSGANVLTF
j_gene: TRBJ1-5; abundance: -; v_gene: TRBV27; d_gene: -; CDR3nt: TGTGCCAGCAGCTGGGGGCGGAATCAGCCCCAGCATTTT; CDR3aa: CASSWGRNQPQHF
j_gene: TRBJ2-3; abundance: -; v_gene: TRBV9; d_gene: TRBD2; CDR3nt: TGTGCCAGCAGCGGAGCCCAAAGCGGGGGGACCACAGATACGCAGTATTTT; CDR3aa: CASSGAQSGGTTDTQYF
j_gene: TRBJ2-1; abundance: -; v_gene: TRBV9; d_gene: TRBD2; CDR3nt: TGTGCCAGCAGCGTAGGCGGGAGGGGCACTGAGCAGTTCTTC; CDR3aa: CASSVGGRGTEQFF
j_gene: TRBJ2-1; abundance: -; v_gene: TRBV7-9; d_gene: -; CDR3nt: TGTGCCAGTCAGGAGGACGGCTACAATGAGCAGTTCTTC; CDR3aa: CASQEDGYNEQFF
j_gene: TRBJ2-5; abundance: -; v_gene: TRBV6-5; d_gene: -; CDR3nt: TGTGCCAGCATCGGGGGACTTGAGAGACCAGAGACCCAGTACTTC; CDR3aa: CASIGGLERPETQYF
j_gene: TRBJ1-1; abundance: -; v_gene: TRBV6-1; d_gene: -; CDR3nt: TGTGCCAGCAGACCCCAGGGGACTGAAGCTTTCTTT; CDR3aa: CASRPQGTEAFF
j_gene: TRBJ1-1; abundance: -; v_gene: TRBV2; d_gene: -; CDR3nt: TGTGCCAGCACGGTTATGACTGAAGCTTTCTTT; CDR3aa: CASTVMTEAFF
j_gene: TRBJ2-3; abundance: -; v_gene: TRBV27; d_gene: -; CDR3nt: TGTGCCAGCAGTTTAGGGAGGACAGATACGCAGTATTTT; CDR3aa: CASSLGRTDTQYF
j_gene: TRBJ1-5; abundance: -; v_gene: TRBV6-1; d_gene: -; CDR3nt: TGTGCCAGCATGGGGGGCGGGGGTCAGCCCCAGCATTTT; CDR3aa: CASMGGGGQPQHF
j_gene: TRBJ2-1; abundance: -; v_gene: TRBV7-6; d_gene: -; CDR3nt: TGTGCCAGCAGCTTAGCGGGTATAAGTACAGGTCAAGGCAATGAGCAGTTCTTC; CDR3aa: CASSLAGISTGQGNEQFF
j_gene: TRBJ1-1; abundance: -; v_gene: TRBV5-4; d_gene: -; CDR3nt: TGTGCCAGCAGCTTGGTCTGGGGGGGGGCTGCCACTGAAGCTTTCTTT; CDR3aa: CASSLVWGGAATEAFF
j_gene: TRBJ1-2; abundance: -; v_gene: TRBV19; d_gene: -; CDR3nt: TGTGCCAGTAGTCCCGGGGGTTGGGGCTACACCTTC; CDR3aa: CASSPGGWGYTF
j_gene: TRBJ2-5; abundance: -; v_gene: TRBV9; d_gene: -; CDR3nt: TGTGCCAGCAGCGTAGGGGGACTCGGAATAAGAGAGACCCAGTACTTC; CDR3aa: CASSVGGLGIRETQYF
j_gene: TRBJ1-2; abundance: -; v_gene: TRBV6-5; d_gene: TRBD1; CDR3nt: TGTGCCAGCAGCCGGGACAGCAAGTACTATGGCTACACCTTC; CDR3aa: CASSRDSKYYGYTF
j_gene: TRBJ1-1; abundance: -; v_gene: TRBV5-8; d_gene: -; CDR3nt: TGTGCCAGCAGCTTGGGGACAGTGAACACTGAAGCTTTCTTT; CDR3aa: CASSLGTVNTEAFF
j_gene: TRBJ1-5; abundance: -; v_gene: TRBV2; d_gene: TRBD1; CDR3nt: TGTGCCAGCAGTTACAGGGGGCTGGGTCAGCCCCAGCATTTT; CDR3aa: CASSYRGLGQPQHF